Shown below are 29 T cell receptor beta chains from a single sample sequenced in a study of cytomegalovirus exposure and HLA in healthy donors. Only in-frame clones appear in the TCRdb table, and some are missing; sequencing was by immunoSEQ multiplex PCR. The data contain about 150,000 clones, about 89% of them singletons. Sequenced sample: PBMCs. The receptors here all came from a man younger than 30 in good health and CMV-seronegative.

The chain joins TRBV6-1 to TRBJ1-4, with D unresolved. Trimming removed 8 bases at V and 6 bases at J, with 10 bases between. Germline CDR1 MNHNS, CDR2 SASEGT. The CDR3 extends over 12 amino acids. In nucleotides, the CDR3 is TGTGCCAGCCGGCGGGTAGATGAAAAACTGTTTTTT. Residues: CASRRVDEKLFF.

This chain links TRBV7-8 with TRBJ1-1, with D hard to call. Germline CDR1 SGHVS, CDR2 FQNEAQ. V was clipped by 4 bases and J by 7 bases, with 16 bases between them. This CDR3 region has 14 residues. The CDR3 here is CASSSRAKTVEAFF. The DNA for the CDR3 is TGTGCCAGCAGCTCCCGCGCGAAAACAGTTGAAGCTTTCTTT.

The chain recombines TRBV12-5 with TRBJ2-5; 9 bases fit TRBD1. Germline assignment: CDR1 LGHNT and CDR2 FRNRAP. The CDR3 consists of 13 residues. V lost 6 bases and J lost 4; bases outside the gene matches: 3. The CDR3 nucleotides are TGTGCTAGTGGCCCGACAGGGGGAGAGACCCAGTACTTC. Encoded protein: CASGPTGGETQYF.

J is TRBJ2-1 and V is TRBV19, with 12 nucleotides matching TRBD2. Germline V gives CDR1 LNHDA, CDR2 SQIVND (reference sequence). The CDR3 consists of 17 residues. Germline trimming cut 5 bases from V and 2 bases from J; bases unmatched to any gene: 7. DNA for the CDR3: TGTGCCAGTAGTCTATCCGGGACTAGCGGGCCCTACAATGAGCAGTTCTTC. Translating it yields CASSLSGTSGPYNEQFF.

The rearrangement links TRBV5-6 to TRBJ2-7; 8 nucleotides line up with TRBD1. The junction had 4 bases not matched to a gene; V was cut back by 0 bases and J by 2 bases. There are 15 residues in the CDR3. Germline CDR1 SGHDT, CDR2 YYEEEE. CDR3 sequence: CASSLAGTGAYEQYF. The CDR3 region has the DNA TGTGCCAGCAGCTTGGCCGGGACAGGAGCCTACGAGCAGTACTTC.

This rearrangement joins TRBV6-4 to TRBJ2-3; 12 bases fit TRBD2. This CDR3 region has 15 residues. V gave up 4 bases and J gave up 4 bases; unmatched junction bases: 3. The germline gives CDR1 MRHNA, CDR2 SNTAGT. CDR3 DNA sequence: TGTGCCAGCAGTGTGACTAGCGGGAGTCCAGATACGCAGTATTTT. Encoded protein: CASSVTSGSPDTQYF.

The chain is built from TRBV27 and TRBJ1-2; D remains unclear. This CDR3 comprises 16 residues. Trimming removed 0 bases at V and 0 bases at J, with 11 bases between. CDR1 and CDR2 from the germline V gene are MNHEY and SMNVEV (reference sequence). The CDR3 nucleotides read TGTGCCAGCAGTTTATCGTCGGCAGGTTCTAACTATGGCTACACCTTC. It codes for CASSLSSAGSNYGYTF.

This clone appeared once. This sequence joins TRBV30 and TRBJ2-5; D may be TRBD1 (5 bases). V lost 2 bases and J lost 0, with 7 bases in between. This CDR3 comprises 13 residues. CDR1 is GTSNPN and CDR2 is SVGIG in the germline V gene (reference sequence). CDR3 sequence: CAWSTGNQETQYF. The CDR3 DNA is TGTGCCTGGAGTACAGGCAACCAAGAGACCCAGTACTTC.

This chain links TRBV19 with TRBJ2-7; 7 bases fit TRBD2. This CDR3 comprises 15 residues. Trimming cost V 3 bases and J 5 bases; bases outside gene matches: 10. CDR1 and CDR2 (germline): LNHDA, SQIVND (reference sequence). The chain's CDR3 is CASSMTGSGADEQYV. The CDR3, as DNA: TGTGCCAGTAGTATGACGGGGAGCGGGGCGGACGAGCAGTACGTC.

The chain uses TRBV5-4 and TRBJ2-7; 8 positions agree with TRBD2. V gave up 3 bases and J gave up 7 bases; unmatched junction bases: 18. Germline lookup yields CDR1 SGHNT and CDR2 YYREEE (reference sequence). The CDR3 covers 17 residues. The DNA for the CDR3 is TGTGCCAGCAGCTCCCCACCCCCTGGCCTAGCGGGCGTGGAGCAGTACTTC. Translation gives CASSSPPPGLAGVEQYF.

This chain uses TRBV7-8 with TRBJ1-5, with 9 positions matching TRBD1. Losses at the gene ends were 5 bases for V and 6 bases for J; bases not matched to a gene: 8. CDR3 length: 15 amino acids. Germline CDR1 is SGHVS and CDR2 is FQNEAQ. CDR3 sequence (DNA): TGTGCCAGCAGCAACCGACAGGGGGTCTCTCAGCCCCAGCATTTT. As protein: CASSNRQGVSQPQHF.

The J gene is TRBJ2-5, the V gene TRBV4-2; maybe TRBD2 (6 bases). Germline loops: CDR1 LGHNA, CDR2 YNFKEQ. V lost 0 bases and J 1 base, leaving 12 bases between the germline ends. CDR3 size: 16 residues. The CDR3 spells CASSQDRRGLQETQYF. DNA for the CDR3: TGTGCCAGCAGCCAAGATCGTCGGGGACTCCAAGAGACCCAGTACTTC.

The V gene is TRBV9, the J gene TRBJ2-1; 7 bases align to TRBD2. The CDR3 consists of 16 residues. Germline trimming cut 4 bases from V and 4 bases from J; bases unmatched to any gene: 11. Germline values: CDR1 SGDLS, CDR2 YYNGEE. Here the CDR3 reads CASSQTLGGVYNEQFF. CDR3 nucleotide sequence: TGTGCCAGCAGCCAGACTTTGGGAGGGGTATACAATGAGCAGTTCTTC.

The genes are TRBV9 and TRBJ2-7, with 11 nucleotides matching TRBD2. The CDR3 contains 14 residues. The V gene's germline CDR1 is SGDLS and CDR2 YYNGEE. With V trimmed by 7 bases and J by 6 bases, 9 bases remained unmatched. The CDR3 region is CASARGTSGPEQYF. The CDR3 DNA reads TGTGCCAGCGCCCGTGGGACTAGCGGTCCCGAGCAGTACTTC.

The V and J genes are TRBV7-9 and TRBJ1-1; D not certain. The CDR3 runs 13 residues. CDR1 and CDR2 (germline): SEHNR, FQNEAQ (reference sequence). Trimming pared 2 bases from V and 3 bases from J, leaving 7 bases between. CDR3 nucleotides: TGTGCCAGCAGCTTATTGAGGGACACTGAAGCTTTCTTT. It yields the protein CASSLLRDTEAFF.

Here the CDR3 reads CASSSGLAGGSTDTQYF. The CDR3 DNA is TGCGCCAGCAGCTCAGGACTAGCGGGGGGGAGCACAGATACGCAGTATTTT. The gene calls are TRBV5-1 and TRBJ2-3, with TRBD2 identical over 15 bases. Per germline, CDR1 SGHRS and CDR2 YFSETQ. This CDR3 spans 17 amino acids. V lost 3 bases and J lost 0; bases outside the gene matches: 2.

The chain joins TRBV29-1 to TRBJ2-1, with TRBD1 matching 10 bases. This CDR3 is built from 13 residues. V gave up 7 bases and J gave up 5 bases; unmatched junction bases: 5. Germline-derived CDR1 and CDR2 are SQVTM and ANQGSEA. The CDR3 DNA reads as TGCAGCGCAAGGGGACAGGGGCACAATGAGCAGTTCTTC. Residues: CSARGQGHNEQFF.

This clone was seen just once. The chain joins TRBV18 to TRBJ1-5; a weak D match, TRBD1 (5 bases). The CDR3 spans 13 residues. V gave up 3 bases and J gave up 2 bases, with 5 bases separating them. Germline V gene sequence: CDR1 KGHSH, CDR2 LQKENI. The CDR3 DNA sequence: TGTGCCAGCTCACCGACAGGCAATCAGCCCCAGCATTTT. It specifies CASSPTGNQPQHF.

This clone was picked up a small number of times. The V gene is TRBV5-5, the J gene TRBJ2-7; D might be TRBD1 (8 bases). Germline values: CDR1 SGHKS, CDR2 YYEKEE (reference sequence). The CDR3 runs to 12 residues. The CDR3 nucleotides are TGTGCTTCACAGGGGGGGTCCTACGAGCAGTACTTC. Its translation: CASQGGSYEQYF.

V gene TRBV7-6 combines with J gene TRBJ1-2, with D perhaps matching TRBD1 (6 bases). The V end was cut by 5 bases, the J end by 2 bases, with 9 bases between. This CDR3 contains 13 residues. Germline CDR1 reads SGHVS; CDR2 reads FNYEAQ. The CDR3 is CASSAGTNYGYTF. The CDR3 region has the DNA TGTGCCAGCAGCGCCGGGACAAACTATGGCTACACCTTC.

The chain employs TRBV20-1 and TRBJ2-7; D is undetermined. V lost 4 bases, J lost 1 base, and 5 bases lay in between. The CDR3 length is 11 residues. The germline CDR1 and CDR2 sequences are DFQATT and SNEGSKA (reference sequence). The DNA for the CDR3 is TGCAGTGCTACCGGTTCCTACGAGCAGTACTTC. Its protein is CSATGSYEQYF.

The rearrangement uses TRBV7-9 and TRBJ2-1; D unresolved. The CDR3 covers 17 residues. Between the trimmed V and J ends, which lost 5 bases and 6 bases, there was a span of 23 bases. Germline V gives CDR1 SEHNR, CDR2 FQNEAQ (reference sequence). CDR3 coding DNA: TGTGCCAGCAGCCCAGCCTTCAATATCGCTCCGGGCAATGAGCAGTTCTTC. The encoded protein is CASSPAFNIAPGNEQFF.

The rearrangement links TRBV7-8 to TRBJ1-2; 8 bases are shared with TRBD1. Germline CDR1 SGHVS, CDR2 FQNEAQ. The trim removed 5 bases at V and 10 bases at J, leaving 9 bases unmatched. The CDR3 covers 13 residues. DNA for the CDR3: TGTGCCAGCAGCCTCAGGGGGCTATCTCCCTACACCTTC. Translating it yields CASSLRGLSPYTF.

V usage is TRBV7-2 and J usage is TRBJ1-1, with D possibly being TRBD1 (5 bases). CDR3 length: 15 amino acids. Germline V gives CDR1 SGHTA, CDR2 FQGNSA. With 2 bases removed from V and 2 bases from J, the gap between germline ends came to 12 bases. CDR3 DNA: TGTGCCAGCAGCTTAAGGCAGGGCGTCAACACTGAAGCTTTCTTT. Its protein is CASSLRQGVNTEAFF.

V gene TRBV25-1 combines with J gene TRBJ2-7; weak D call: TRBD2 (5 bases). There are 13 residues in the CDR3. Germline V lookup: CDR1 MGHDK, CDR2 SYGVNS. Trimming removed 6 bases from V and 4 bases from J, with 13 bases in between. The CDR3 sequence: CASRDSFLYEQYF. CDR3 sequence (DNA): TGTGCCAGCAGGGACTCCTTCCTTTACGAGCAGTACTTC.

The rearrangement joins TRBV4-2 to TRBJ2-7, with 10 bases that match TRBD2. CDR1 is LGHNA and CDR2 is YNFKEQ in the germline V gene. This CDR3 spans 17 amino acids. Trimming cost V 0 bases and J 3 bases; bases outside gene matches: 8. As DNA, the CDR3 is TGTGCCAGCAGCCAAGACGCTCCGGGACTAGCGAACTACGAGCAGTACTTC. It translates to CASSQDAPGLANYEQYF.

The sample holds a few counts of this clone. This chain joins TRBV11-3 and TRBJ2-7, with D perhaps TRBD2 (5 bases). Trimming took 4 bases from V and 4 from J, leaving 14 bases between them. Germline V gene sequence: CDR1 SGHNT, CDR2 YENEEA. The CDR3 is 14 amino acids. CDR3 bases: TGTGCCAGCAGCTCCTCTTTTGCGGGTTACGAGCAGTACGTC. Translation gives CASSSSFAGYEQYV.

V gene TRBV9 combines with J gene TRBJ1-3, with 8 nucleotides matching TRBD1. Germline V gene lookup returns CDR1 SGDLS and CDR2 YYNGEE. This CDR3 region has 18 residues. Trimming cost V 4 bases and J 4 bases; bases outside gene matches: 16. CDR3 sequence: CASSLDQDRVNPGNTIYF. For the CDR3, the DNA is TGTGCCAGCAGCCTCGATCAGGACAGGGTAAATCCGGGAAACACCATATATTTT.

V is TRBV9 and J is TRBJ2-4, with TRBD1 matching 7 bases. With 3 bases clipped from V and 0 bases from J, the junction kept 3 bases outside the gene matches. Germline CDR1 and CDR2: SGDLS and YYNGEE. The CDR3 is 15 residues long. CDR3 residues: CASSATGVAKNIQYF. DNA for the CDR3: TGTGCCAGCAGCGCCACAGGGGTAGCCAAAAACATTCAGTACTTC.